This T cell receptor (beta chain) was profiled in a study of CD8 T cells in ankylosing spondylitis (dated by TCRdb to the late 2010s). Background for the entire study: To find TCR variants linked to disease, the study profiled T cell receptor beta repertoires in ankylosing spondylitis patients and healthy donors. In total, the full study cohort was made up of 108 healthy donors and approximately 24 ankylosing spondylitis patients. Peripheral blood was sampled, and synovial fluid was additionally collected from ankylosing spondylitis patients.

Comments on this clonotype: Its antigen is unknown. No much larger clone is present one base from it, and per-base qualities are unavailable.

TCRdb records Illumina HiSeq 2500 as the sequencer. Quantitative 5'-RACE with molecular barcodes was the method used to prepare the TCR beta libraries. In the source study's methods: Disease-linked TCR variants were identified with a new computational method built on a probabilistic model of VDJ rearrangement. In-frame beta chains were kept once TCRdb had trimmed the public reads at Q25 with fastp and called clones with MiXCR. Entries are consolidated by CDR3 protein sequence, retaining the most common genes and DNA. The V and J calls, along with clone size, are taken from TCRdb and not from the paper's own processing. Recorded for this sample are around 150,000 distinct CDR3 sequences; roughly 44% of them occurred a single time. The biggest ten clones account for approximately 16% of the sample. Study-level results and caveats: Significant enrichment of the disease-linked clones was reported in matched synovial fluid samples from ankylosing spondylitis patients. A TCR beta motif made up of several highly homologous amino acid variants appeared to be characteristic of blood from ankylosing spondylitis patients. The disease-linked clones showed a CD8+ phenotype and occurred at relatively low frequencies in peripheral blood. Some of the motif variants had been reported before in the synovial fluid and blood of reactive arthritis patients, a finding that suggests common disease-initiation mechanisms.

Synovial fluid samples and blood samples obtained from the same ankylosing spondylitis patients were matched. The origin of this receptor is a male donor with ankylosing spondylitis. Sequencing was performed on synovial fluid, either unsorted or a sorted T cell fraction (not recorded which).

The encoded CDR3 is CASSPKGFDGYTF. The nucleotide sequence reads TGTGCCAGCAGTCCCAAGGGGTTCGATGGCTACACCTTC. The V and J genes are TRBV28 and TRBJ1-2; the best D guess is TRBD1, with 5 bases matching. The cysteine opens and the phenylalanine closes a CDR3 of 13 amino acids. Of all the DNA, just the CDR3 is kept, 39 bases in frame from base 1. Cut back by 5 bases and 6 bases, the V and J ends lie 13 bases apart. As encoded in the germline V gene, CDR1 is MDHEN while CDR2 is SYDVKM.